This T cell receptor (beta chain) was found in a study of cytomegalovirus exposure and HLA in healthy donors. Primers: 60 Vbeta forward and 13 Jbeta reverse. Assay used: immunoSEQ multiplex PCR; TCRdb lists only in-frame clones, some missing. The top ten clones hold about 4.3% of a sample with 150,000 to 200,000 clones, 80% of them seen once. This clone was detected only once. Sequences were obtained from PBMCs. This receptor was obtained from a man aged 25 to 40 in good health and CMV-seronegative.

This chain's CDR3 is CASGVDTYGYTF. As DNA, the CDR3 is TGTGCTAGTGGTGTGGACACCTATGGCTACACCTTC. The chain has TRBV12-5 and TRBJ1-2, with D possibly being TRBD1 (5 bases). Germline CDR1 LGHNT, CDR2 FRNRAP. V gave up 5 bases and J gave up 4 bases, with 8 bases separating them. The CDR3 loop spans 12 amino acids. The variable domain in full, completed from reference TRBV12-5 and TRBJ1-2, reads DARVTQTPRHKVTEMGQEVTMRCQPILGHNTVFWYRQTMMQGLELLAYFRNRAPLDDSGMPKDRFSAEMPDATLATLKIQPSEPRDSAVYFCASGVDTYGYTFGSGTRLTVV.